This T cell receptor (beta chain) comes out of a study of T-cell reconstitution after alpha-beta-depleted transplantation in children. Study observations and caveats: At around two months after transplant, the alpha-beta T cells were reportedly derived from several hundred expanded clones that came from non-depleted graft cells. Counts and diversity of T cells one year after transplant came mostly from newly produced T cells.

TCRbeta library construction was performed incorporating unique molecular identifiers. TCRdb recomputed calls from the PCR reads with MiXCR, one row per CDR3 protein. The sample has about a million distinct CDR3 sequences; about 26% are singletons. Germline CDR1 is DFQATT and CDR2 is SNEGSKA (reference sequence). Trimming stripped 6 bases from V and 0 bases from J, with 10 bases between. The CDR3 length is 13 residues. This clonotype was detected a few times. Its target is not known. The receptor's source is a boy younger than two who had a stem cell transplant for SCID, so the T cells may come from the graft donor. The rearrangement joins TRBV20-1 to TRBJ2-3; TRBD1 is a possible D gene (5 bases). The sequencing here drew on PBMCs, mostly from graft donor cells, taken 360 days after TCRalphabeta/CD19-depleted stem cell transplant. CDR3 protein: CSARQYSTDTQYF. The CDR3, as DNA: TGCAGTGCCAGACAGTACAGCACAGATACGCAGTATTTT.